These 10 T cell receptor beta chains came from one sample sequenced in a study of technical replicates of blood from a handful of donors. Sequencing was performed with immunoSEQ multiplex PCR; in TCRdb, only in-frame clones are kept and a portion is missing. The sample lists approximately 88,000 clones, 94% occurring once. The sequenced sample consisted of T cells isolated from PBMCs. These receptors were taken from a human donor in good health.

This chain connects TRBV27 to TRBJ2-7; the match to TRBD2 covers 11 bases. The germline CDR1 and CDR2 sequences are MNHEY and SMNVEV (reference sequence). V shed 8 bases and J 1 base; nucleotides not matched to a gene: 13. The CDR3 totals 17 residues. This chain's CDR3 is CASGQTGGTSGSYEQYF. CDR3 sequence (DNA): TGTGCCAGCGGCCAAACGGGGGGGACTAGCGGTTCCTACGAGCAGTACTTC.

This rearrangement joins TRBV2 to TRBJ2-3; TRBD1 matches 7 bases. J was trimmed by 3 bases and V by 3 bases; bases with no gene match: 9. This CDR3 contains 16 residues. Germline CDR1 and CDR2: SNHLY and FYNNEI. CDR3 in DNA: TGTGCCAGCAGTGAGACAGGGTACATGTTGACAGATACGCAGTATTTT. This translates into CASSETGYMLTDTQYF.

This chain links TRBV11-2 with TRBJ2-1; D is unresolved. Germline V lookup: CDR1 SGHAT, CDR2 FQNNGV. Deletions cut 3 bases from V and 6 bases from J, with 6 bases between. This CDR3 is 12 amino acids long. CDR3 in amino acids: CASSFASNEQFF. CDR3 in DNA: TGTGCCAGCAGCTTTGCTAGCAATGAGCAGTTCTTC.

This chain links TRBV18 with TRBJ2-5, with 11 bases aligning to TRBD2. This CDR3 is built from 16 residues. Germline V gives CDR1 KGHSH, CDR2 LQKENI. Losses at the gene ends were 6 bases for V and 2 bases for J; bases not matched to a gene: 8. The CDR3 region is CASSLTSGGDQETQYF. CDR3 coding DNA: TGTGCCAGCTCGCTCACTAGCGGGGGAGATCAAGAGACCCAGTACTTC.

The J gene is TRBJ1-1, the V gene TRBV11-2; maybe TRBD1 (6 bases). Germline CDR1 SGHAT, CDR2 FQNNGV. The CDR3 length is 16 residues. Deletions cut 8 bases from V and 3 bases from J, with 22 bases between. The chain's CDR3 is CASLKHRGGGDTEAFF. CDR3 DNA sequence: TGTGCCAGCTTGAAACACCGCGGGGGCGGGGACACTGAAGCTTTCTTT. Combining the CDR3 with reference TRBV11-2 and TRBJ1-1 gives the whole variable domain EAGVAQSPRYKIIEKRQSVAFWCNPISGHATLYWYQQILGQGPKLLIQFQNNGVVDDSQLPKDRFSAERLKGVDSTLKIQPAKLEDSAVYLCASLKHRGGGDTEAFFGQGTRLTVV.

The chain is built from TRBV2 and TRBJ2-7; TRBD2 matches at 7 bases. CDR1 is SNHLY, CDR2 FYNNEI, per germline. Trimming at V came to 9 bases and at J to 2 bases, leaving 7 bases not matched to a gene. The CDR3 has 13 residues. The CDR3 bases are TGTGCCAGTGAGGGAGGGGCGACCTACGAGCAGTACTTC. This encodes CASEGGATYEQYF.

This rearrangement joins TRBV11-3 to TRBJ2-6; tentatively, D is TRBD2 (7 bases). CDR1 is SGHNT, CDR2 YENEEA, per germline. V gave up 4 bases and J gave up 1 base, with 14 bases separating them. This CDR3 is 17 amino acids long. CDR3 sequence reads: CASSSAGQSSGANVLTF. Here the CDR3 DNA reads TGTGCCAGCAGCTCAGCGGGACAATCATCTGGGGCCAACGTCCTGACTTTC.

J is TRBJ1-4 and V is TRBV28, with TRBD1 identical over 8 bases. This CDR3 comprises 16 residues. The V segment lost 6 bases and the J segment 7 bases; nucleotides outside the gene matches: 13. The V gene's germline CDR1 is MDHEN and CDR2 SYDVKM. The CDR3 DNA sequence: TGTGCCAGCAGCCAAGCCGCAGGGGGCAGGGGTGAAAAACTGTTTTTT. It encodes CASSQAAGGRGEKLFF. Full variable domain (missing parts from reference TRBV28 and TRBJ1-4): DVKVTQSSRYLVKRTGEKVFLECVQDMDHENMFWYRQDPGLGLRLIYFSYDVKMKEKGDIPEGYSVSREKKERFSLILESASTNQTSMYLCASSQAAGGRGEKLFFGSGTQLSVL.

This clone was observed once. This chain connects TRBV29-1 to TRBJ1-2; TRBD1 might be the D (6 bases). V lost 6 bases and J lost 4, with 18 bases in between. The CDR3 covers 14 residues. Per the germline V gene, CDR1 is SQVTM and CDR2 is ANQGSEA. In nucleotides, the CDR3 is TGCAGCGTCCCTCCGCAAGCAGGGGCCTATGGCTACACCTTC. It yields the protein CSVPPQAGAYGYTF.

V is TRBV5-6 and J is TRBJ1-1; D not certain. The CDR3 is 12 residues long. Trimming stripped 2 bases from V and 1 base from J, with 3 bases between. From germline, CDR1 is SGHDT and CDR2 YYEEEE. CDR3 nucleotide sequence: TGTGCCAGCAGCTTTCGGAACACTGAAGCTTTCTTT. Translated, it gives CASSFRNTEAFF.